The clone carrying this T cell receptor beta chain was recorded many times. Its antigen is unidentified. Using RNA transcripts as the source, TCR beta CDR3 regions were amplified. Carried out on the TCR CDR3, a first-round RT-PCR used the HTBI primer set. Via MiXCR, TCRdb re-called the multiplex PCR reads, giving one row per CDR3 protein. The sample shows some 800,000 distinct CDR3 sequences, approximately 40% of them seen only once. These data are taken from a study of T cells in Graves' hyperthyroidism and ophthalmopathy. Whole-study results and caveats: Blood also contained most expanded thyroid clonotypes above 0.001.

From germline, CDR1 is SGHTA and CDR2 FQGNSA. The V end lost 5 bases, the J end lost 0 bases, and 14 bases lay between the germline ends. There are 16 residues in the CDR3. This sequence joins TRBV7-2 and TRBJ1-3, with a weak D call TRBD1 (6 bases). This sequence originates from a man between 18 and 29 years old with Graves' hyperthyroidism. What was sequenced was blood. The CDR3 coding sequence is TGTGCCAGCAGCCCCGGGGGGCGGGGCTCTGGAAACACCATATATTTT. Translation gives CASSPGGRGSGNTIYF.